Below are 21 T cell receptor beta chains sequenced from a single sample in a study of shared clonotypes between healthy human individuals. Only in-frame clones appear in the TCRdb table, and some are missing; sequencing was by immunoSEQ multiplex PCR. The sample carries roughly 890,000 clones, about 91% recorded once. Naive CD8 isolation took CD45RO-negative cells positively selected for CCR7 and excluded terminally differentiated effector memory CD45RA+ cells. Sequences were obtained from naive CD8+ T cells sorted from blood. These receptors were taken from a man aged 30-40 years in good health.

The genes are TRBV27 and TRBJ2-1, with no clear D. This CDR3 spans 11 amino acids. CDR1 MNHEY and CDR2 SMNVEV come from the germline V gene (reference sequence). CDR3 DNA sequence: TGTGTTGCGACCTCCTACAATGAGCAGTTCTTC. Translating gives CVATSYNEQFF.

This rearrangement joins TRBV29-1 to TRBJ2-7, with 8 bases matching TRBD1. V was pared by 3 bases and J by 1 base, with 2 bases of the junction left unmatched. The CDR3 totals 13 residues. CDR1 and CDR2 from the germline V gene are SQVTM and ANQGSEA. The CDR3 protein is CSVETGESYEQYF. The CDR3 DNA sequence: TGCAGCGTTGAGACAGGGGAATCCTACGAGCAGTACTTC.

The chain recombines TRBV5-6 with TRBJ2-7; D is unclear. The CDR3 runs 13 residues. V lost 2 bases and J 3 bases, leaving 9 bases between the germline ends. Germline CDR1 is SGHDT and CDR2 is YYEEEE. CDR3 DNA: TGTGCCAGCAGCTTAGGCAGACACTACGAGCAGTACTTC. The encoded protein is CASSLGRHYEQYF.

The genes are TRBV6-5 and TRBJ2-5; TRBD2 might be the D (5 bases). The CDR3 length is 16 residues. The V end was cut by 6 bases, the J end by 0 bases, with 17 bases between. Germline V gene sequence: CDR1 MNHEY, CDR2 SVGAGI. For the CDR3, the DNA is TGTGCCAGCAGCTACCGACCGGACGGGGACCAAGAGACCCAGTACTTC. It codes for CASSYRPDGDQETQYF.

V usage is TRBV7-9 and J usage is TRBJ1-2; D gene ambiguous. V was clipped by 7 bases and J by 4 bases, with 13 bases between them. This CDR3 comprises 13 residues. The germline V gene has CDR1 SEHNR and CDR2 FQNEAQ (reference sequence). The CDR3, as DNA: TGTGCCAGCACCGGCGGGGTAGGCTATGGCTACACCTTC. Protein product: CASTGGVGYGYTF.

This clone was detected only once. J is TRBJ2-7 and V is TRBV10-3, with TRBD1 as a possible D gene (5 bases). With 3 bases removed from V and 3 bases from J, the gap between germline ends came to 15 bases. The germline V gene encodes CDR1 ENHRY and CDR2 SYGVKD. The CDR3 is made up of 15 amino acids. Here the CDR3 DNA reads TGTGCCATCAGTGACCCCCCAGGGAACAACTACGAGCAGTACTTC. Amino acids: CAISDPPGNNYEQYF.

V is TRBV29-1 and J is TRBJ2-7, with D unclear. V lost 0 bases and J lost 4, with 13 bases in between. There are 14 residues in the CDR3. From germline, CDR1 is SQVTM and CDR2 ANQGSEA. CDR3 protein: CSVEDAEREYEQYF. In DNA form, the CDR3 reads TGCAGCGTTGAAGATGCAGAAAGGGAATACGAGCAGTACTTC.

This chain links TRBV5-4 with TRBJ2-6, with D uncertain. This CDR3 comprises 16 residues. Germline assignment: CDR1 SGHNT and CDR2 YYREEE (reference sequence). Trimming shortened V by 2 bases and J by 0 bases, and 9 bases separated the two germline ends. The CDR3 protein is CASSLDRHSGANVLTF. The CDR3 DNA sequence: TGTGCCAGCAGCTTAGACCGACACTCTGGGGCCAACGTCCTGACTTTC.

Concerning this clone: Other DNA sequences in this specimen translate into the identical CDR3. Here the CDR3 DNA reads TGTGCCAGCAGTTACTCGCGGTCCTACGAGCAGTACTTC. This gives the protein CASSYSRSYEQYF. The rearrangement uses TRBV6-5 and TRBJ2-7; D is unresolved. This CDR3 contains 13 residues. Trimming took 0 bases from V and 1 from J, leaving 4 bases between them. Germline CDR1 MNHEY, CDR2 SVGAGI.

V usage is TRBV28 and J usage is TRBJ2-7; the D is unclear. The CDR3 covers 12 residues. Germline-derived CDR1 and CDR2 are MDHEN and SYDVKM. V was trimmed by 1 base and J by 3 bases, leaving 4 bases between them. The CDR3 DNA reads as TGTGCCAGCAGTTTATACGGCTACGAGCAGTACTTC. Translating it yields CASSLYGYEQYF.

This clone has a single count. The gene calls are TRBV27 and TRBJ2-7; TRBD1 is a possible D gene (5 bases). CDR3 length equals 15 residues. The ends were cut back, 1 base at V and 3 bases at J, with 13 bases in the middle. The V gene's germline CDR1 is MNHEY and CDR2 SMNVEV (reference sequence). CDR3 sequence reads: CASSLYVQGIYEQYF. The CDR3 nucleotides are TGTGCCAGCAGTTTATATGTGCAGGGCATCTACGAGCAGTACTTC.

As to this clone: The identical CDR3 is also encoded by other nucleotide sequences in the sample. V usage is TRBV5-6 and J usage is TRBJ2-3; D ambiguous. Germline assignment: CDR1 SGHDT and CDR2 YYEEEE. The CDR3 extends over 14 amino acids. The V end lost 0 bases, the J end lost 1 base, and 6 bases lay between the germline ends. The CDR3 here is CASSLGGGTDTQYF. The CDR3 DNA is TGTGCCAGCAGCTTGGGAGGTGGCACAGATACGCAGTATTTT.

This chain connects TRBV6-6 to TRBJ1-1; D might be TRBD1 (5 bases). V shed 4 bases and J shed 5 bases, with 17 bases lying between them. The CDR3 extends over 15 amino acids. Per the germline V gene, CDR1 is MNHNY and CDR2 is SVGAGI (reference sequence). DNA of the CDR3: TGTGCCAGCAGTTCCCCCCAGGGTAGTAGGACTGAAGCTTTCTTT. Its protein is CASSSPQGSRTEAFF.

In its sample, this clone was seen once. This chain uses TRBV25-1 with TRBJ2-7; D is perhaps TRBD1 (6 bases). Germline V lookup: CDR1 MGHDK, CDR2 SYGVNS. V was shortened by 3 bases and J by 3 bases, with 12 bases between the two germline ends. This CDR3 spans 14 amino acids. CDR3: CASSERTALYEQYF. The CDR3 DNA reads TGTGCCAGCAGTGAGAGGACAGCGCTCTACGAGCAGTACTTC.

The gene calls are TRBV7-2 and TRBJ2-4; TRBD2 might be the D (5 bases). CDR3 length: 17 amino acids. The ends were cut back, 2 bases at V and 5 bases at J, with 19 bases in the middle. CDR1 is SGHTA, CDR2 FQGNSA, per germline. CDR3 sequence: CASSLSASFLRENIQYF. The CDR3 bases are TGTGCCAGCAGCTTATCGGCATCGTTTCTGAGGGAAAACATTCAGTACTTC.

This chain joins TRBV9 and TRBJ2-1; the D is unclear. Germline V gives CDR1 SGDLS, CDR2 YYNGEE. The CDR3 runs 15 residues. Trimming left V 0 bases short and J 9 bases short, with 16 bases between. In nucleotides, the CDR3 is TGTGCCAGCAGCGTAGAGGCCTTACCCCCGGGTGAGCAGTTCTTC. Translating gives CASSVEALPPGEQFF.

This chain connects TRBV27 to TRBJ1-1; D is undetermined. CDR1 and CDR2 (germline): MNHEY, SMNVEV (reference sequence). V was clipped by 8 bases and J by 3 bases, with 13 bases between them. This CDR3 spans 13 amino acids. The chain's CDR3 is CASLSKEYTEAFF. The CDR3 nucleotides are TGTGCCAGCCTCAGCAAGGAGTACACTGAAGCTTTCTTT.

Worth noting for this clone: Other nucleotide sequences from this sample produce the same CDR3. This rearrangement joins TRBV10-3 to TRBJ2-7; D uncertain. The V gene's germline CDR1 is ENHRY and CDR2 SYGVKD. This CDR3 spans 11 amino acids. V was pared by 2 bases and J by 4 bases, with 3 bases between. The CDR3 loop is CAISETYEQYF. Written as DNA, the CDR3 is TGTGCCATCAGTGAGACGTACGAGCAGTACTTC.

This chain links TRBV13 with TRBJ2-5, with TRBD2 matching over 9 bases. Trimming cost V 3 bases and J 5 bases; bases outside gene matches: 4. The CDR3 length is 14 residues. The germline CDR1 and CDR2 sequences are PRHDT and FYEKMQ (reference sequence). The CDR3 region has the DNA TGTGCCAGCAGCTTCGGCGGGAGGGTGGAGACCCAGTACTTC. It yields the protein CASSFGGRVETQYF.

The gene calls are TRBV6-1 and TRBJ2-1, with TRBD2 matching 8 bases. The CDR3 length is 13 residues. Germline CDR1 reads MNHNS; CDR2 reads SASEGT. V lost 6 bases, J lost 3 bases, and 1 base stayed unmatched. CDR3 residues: CASRGTSYNEQFF. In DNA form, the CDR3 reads TGTGCCAGCAGAGGGACTAGCTACAATGAGCAGTTCTTC.

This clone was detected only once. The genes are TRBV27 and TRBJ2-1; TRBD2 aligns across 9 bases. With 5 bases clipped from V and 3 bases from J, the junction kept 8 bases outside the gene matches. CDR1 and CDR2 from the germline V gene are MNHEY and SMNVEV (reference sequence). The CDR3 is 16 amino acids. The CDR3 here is CASSPPGLAFYNEQFF. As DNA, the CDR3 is TGTGCCAGCAGTCCCCCGGGACTAGCTTTCTACAATGAGCAGTTCTTC.